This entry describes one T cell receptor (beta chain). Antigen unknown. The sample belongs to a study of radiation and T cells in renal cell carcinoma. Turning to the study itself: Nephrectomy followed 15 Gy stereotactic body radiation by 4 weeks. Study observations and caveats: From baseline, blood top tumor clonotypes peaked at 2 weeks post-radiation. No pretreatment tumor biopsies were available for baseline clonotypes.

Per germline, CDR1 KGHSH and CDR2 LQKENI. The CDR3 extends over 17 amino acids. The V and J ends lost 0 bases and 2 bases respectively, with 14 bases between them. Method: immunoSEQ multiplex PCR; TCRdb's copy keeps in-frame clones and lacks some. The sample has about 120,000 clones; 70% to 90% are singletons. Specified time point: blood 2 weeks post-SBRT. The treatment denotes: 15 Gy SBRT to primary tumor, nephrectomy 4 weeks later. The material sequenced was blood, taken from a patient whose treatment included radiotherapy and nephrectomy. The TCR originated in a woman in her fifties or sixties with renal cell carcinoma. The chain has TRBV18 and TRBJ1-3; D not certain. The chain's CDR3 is CASSPPIGLSTGNTIYF. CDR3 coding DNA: TGTGCCAGCTCACCACCGATCGGTTTGTCGACTGGAAACACCATATATTTT.